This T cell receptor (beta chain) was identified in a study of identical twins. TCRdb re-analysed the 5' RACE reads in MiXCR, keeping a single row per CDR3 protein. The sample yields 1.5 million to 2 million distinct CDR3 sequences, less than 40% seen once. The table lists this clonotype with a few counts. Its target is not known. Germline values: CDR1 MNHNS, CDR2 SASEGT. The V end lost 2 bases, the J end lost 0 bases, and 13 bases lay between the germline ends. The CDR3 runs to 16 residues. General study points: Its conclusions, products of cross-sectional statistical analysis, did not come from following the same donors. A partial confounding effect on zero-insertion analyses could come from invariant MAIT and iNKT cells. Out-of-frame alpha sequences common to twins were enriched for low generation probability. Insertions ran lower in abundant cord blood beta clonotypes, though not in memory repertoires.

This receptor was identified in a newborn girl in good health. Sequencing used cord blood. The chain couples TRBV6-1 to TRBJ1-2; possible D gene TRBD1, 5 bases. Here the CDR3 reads CASSERGAGSNYGYTF. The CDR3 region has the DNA TGTGCCAGCAGTGAAAGGGGCGCGGGGTCTAACTATGGCTACACCTTC.